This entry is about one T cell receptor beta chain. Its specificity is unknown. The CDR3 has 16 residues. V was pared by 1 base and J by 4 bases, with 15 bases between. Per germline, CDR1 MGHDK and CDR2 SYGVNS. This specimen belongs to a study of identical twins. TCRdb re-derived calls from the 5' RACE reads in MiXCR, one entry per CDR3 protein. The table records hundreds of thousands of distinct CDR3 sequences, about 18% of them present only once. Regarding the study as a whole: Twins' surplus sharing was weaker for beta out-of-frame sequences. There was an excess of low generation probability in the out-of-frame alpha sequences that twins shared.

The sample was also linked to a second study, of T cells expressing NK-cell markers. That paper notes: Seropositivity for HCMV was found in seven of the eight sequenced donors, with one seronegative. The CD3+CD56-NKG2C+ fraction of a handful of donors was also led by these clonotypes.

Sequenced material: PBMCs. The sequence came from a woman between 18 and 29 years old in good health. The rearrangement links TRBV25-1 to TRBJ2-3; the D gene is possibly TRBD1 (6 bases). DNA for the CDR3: TGTGCCAGCAGTGAATCGCTAACAGGGATATCAGATACGCAGTATTTT. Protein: CASSESLTGISDTQYF.